This TCR beta chain originates from a study of blood T cell repertoires in COVID-19. Study background: Italy, Spain and the United States were the sources of the convalescent and acute COVID-19 samples. T cells, B-cell-depleted T cells, or PBMCs supplied cDNA or gDNA.

This clone has more than one count but fewer than ten. The germline CDR1 and CDR2 sequences are DFQATT and SNEGSKA (reference sequence). V was pared by 6 bases and J by 10 bases, with 13 bases between. CDR3 size: 11 residues. Per the study methods: Estimates of nucleated cell counts were drawn from the amplification of reference gene primers. The data were produced by immunoSEQ multiplex PCR, yet TCRdb's version contains in-frame clones alone and is incomplete. V and J calls and clone size are those listed in that table; D and trimming were worked out from the DNA. The profile covers roughly 70,000 clones, with about 92% appearing a single time and less than 0.55% taken by the ten largest.

The chain couples TRBV20-1 to TRBJ2-1; D remains unclear. This TCR was sampled from a man aged 50 to 59 with COVID-19, enrolled during active disease. Sequencing was performed on peripheral blood. CDR3 DNA sequence: TGCAGTGCCCGACTGAACGTAGAGCAGTTCTTC. Protein: CSARLNVEQFF.